This section outlines one TCR beta chain sequence together with its context. Trimming took 10 bases from V and 4 from J, leaving 25 bases between them. The germline V gene has CDR1 MDHEN and CDR2 SYDVKM. CDR3 length: 16 residues. The data are from a study of blood T cell repertoires in COVID-19. Background on the study: The origin of the acute and convalescent COVID-19 samples was the United States, Italy and Spain.

Data came from immunoSEQ multiplex PCR; TCRdb stores just in-frame clones and leaves some out. The table includes fewer than 650,000 clones, roughly nine tenths detected once. The chain joins TRBV28 to TRBJ1-2, with D perhaps matching TRBD1 (6 bases). The receptor was derived from a woman between 45 and 60 years old with COVID-19, enrolled during active disease. Material: peripheral blood. CDR3 region: CATQKSAGTPFYGYTF. Here the CDR3 DNA reads TGTGCCACCCAAAAATCGGCCGGGACACCTTTCTATGGCTACACCTTC.